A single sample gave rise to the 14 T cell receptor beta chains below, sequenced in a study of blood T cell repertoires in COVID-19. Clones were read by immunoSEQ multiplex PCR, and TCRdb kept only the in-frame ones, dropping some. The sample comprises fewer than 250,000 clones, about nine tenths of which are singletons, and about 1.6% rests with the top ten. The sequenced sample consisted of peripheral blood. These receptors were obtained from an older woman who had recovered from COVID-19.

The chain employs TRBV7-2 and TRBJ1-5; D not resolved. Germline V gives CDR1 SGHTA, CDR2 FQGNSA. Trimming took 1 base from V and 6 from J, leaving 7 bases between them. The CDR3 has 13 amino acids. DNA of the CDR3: TGTGCCAGCAGCTTAGAAACGCGTCAGCCCCAGCATTTT. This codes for CASSLETRQPQHF.

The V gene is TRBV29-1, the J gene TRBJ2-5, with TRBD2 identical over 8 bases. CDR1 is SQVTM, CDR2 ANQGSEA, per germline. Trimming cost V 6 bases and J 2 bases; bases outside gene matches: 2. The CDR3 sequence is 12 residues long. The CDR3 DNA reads TGCAGCGTAACTAGCGGACAAGAGACCCAGTACTTC. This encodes CSVTSGQETQYF. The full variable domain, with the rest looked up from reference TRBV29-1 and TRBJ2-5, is SAVISQKPSRDICQRGTSLTIQCQVDSQVTMMFWYRQQPGQSLTLIATANQGSEATYESGFVIDKFPISRPNLTFSTLTVSNMSPEDSSIYLCSVTSGQETQYFGPGTRLLVL.

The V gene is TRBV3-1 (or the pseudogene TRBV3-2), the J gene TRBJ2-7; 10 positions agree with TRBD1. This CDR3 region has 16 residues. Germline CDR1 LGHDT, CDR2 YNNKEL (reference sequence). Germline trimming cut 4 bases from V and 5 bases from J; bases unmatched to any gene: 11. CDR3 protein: CASSRGRDRGLDEQYF. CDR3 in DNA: TGTGCCAGCAGCCGAGGGCGGGACAGGGGATTGGACGAGCAGTACTTC.

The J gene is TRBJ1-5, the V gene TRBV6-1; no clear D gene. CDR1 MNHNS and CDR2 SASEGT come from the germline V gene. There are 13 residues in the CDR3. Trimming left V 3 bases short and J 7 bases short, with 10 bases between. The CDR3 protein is CASSEGLRQPQHF. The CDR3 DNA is TGTGCCAGCAGTGAGGGCCTCCGGCAGCCCCAGCATTTT.

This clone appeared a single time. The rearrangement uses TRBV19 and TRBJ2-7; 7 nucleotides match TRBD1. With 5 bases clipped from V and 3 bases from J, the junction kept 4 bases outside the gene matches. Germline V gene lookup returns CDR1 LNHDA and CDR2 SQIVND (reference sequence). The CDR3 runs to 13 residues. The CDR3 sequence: CASSPGQYYEQYF. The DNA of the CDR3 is TGTGCCAGTAGTCCGGGACAGTACTACGAGCAGTACTTC.

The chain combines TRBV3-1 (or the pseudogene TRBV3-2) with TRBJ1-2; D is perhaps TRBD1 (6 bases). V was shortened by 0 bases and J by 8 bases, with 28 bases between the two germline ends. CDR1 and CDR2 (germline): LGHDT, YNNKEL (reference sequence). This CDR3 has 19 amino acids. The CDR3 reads CASSQDFRGATDVPYGYTF. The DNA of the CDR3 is TGTGCCAGCAGCCAAGATTTTCGGGGGGCGACAGATGTGCCTTACGGCTACACCTTC.

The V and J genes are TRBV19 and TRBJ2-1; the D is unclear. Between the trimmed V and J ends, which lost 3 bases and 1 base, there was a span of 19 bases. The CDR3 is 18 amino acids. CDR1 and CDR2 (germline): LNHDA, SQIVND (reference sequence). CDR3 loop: CASSIVTPRWASYNEQFF. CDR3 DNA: TGTGCCAGTAGTATCGTAACCCCTCGCTGGGCGTCCTACAATGAGCAGTTCTTC. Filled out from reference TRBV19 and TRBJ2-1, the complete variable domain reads DGGITQSPKYLFRKEGQNVTLSCEQNLNHDAMYWYRQDPGQGLRLIYYSQIVNDFQKGDIAEGYSVSREKKESFPLTVTSAQKNPTAFYLCASSIVTPRWASYNEQFFGPGTRLTVL.

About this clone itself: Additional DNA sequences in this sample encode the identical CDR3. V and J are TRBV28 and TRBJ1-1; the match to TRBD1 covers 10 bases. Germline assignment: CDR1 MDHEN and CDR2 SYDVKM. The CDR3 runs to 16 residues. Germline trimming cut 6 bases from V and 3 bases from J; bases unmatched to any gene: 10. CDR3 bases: TGTGCCAGCAGATATAGGACAGGGGGAGGGGACACTGAAGCTTTCTTT. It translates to CASRYRTGGGDTEAFF.

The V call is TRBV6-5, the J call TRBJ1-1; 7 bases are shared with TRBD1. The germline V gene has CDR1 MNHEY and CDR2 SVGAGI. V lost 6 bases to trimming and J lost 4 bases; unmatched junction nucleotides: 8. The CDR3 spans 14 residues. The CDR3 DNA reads TGTGCCAGCAGCAGACAGGGAGAGAGCACTGAAGCTTTCTTT. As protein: CASSRQGESTEAFF.

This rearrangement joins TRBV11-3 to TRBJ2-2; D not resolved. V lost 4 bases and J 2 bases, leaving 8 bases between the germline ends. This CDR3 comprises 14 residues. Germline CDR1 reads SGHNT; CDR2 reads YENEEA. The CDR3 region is CASSSQSNTGELFF. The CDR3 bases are TGTGCCAGCAGCTCCCAGTCCAACACCGGGGAGCTGTTTTTT.

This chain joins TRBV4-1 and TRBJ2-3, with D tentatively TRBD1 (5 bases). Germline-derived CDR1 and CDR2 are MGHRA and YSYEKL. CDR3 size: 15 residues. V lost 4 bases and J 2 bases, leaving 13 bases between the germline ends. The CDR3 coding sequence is TGCGCCAGCAGCCCCCTTCAGACAGTCACAGATACGCAGTATTTT. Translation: CASSPLQTVTDTQYF.

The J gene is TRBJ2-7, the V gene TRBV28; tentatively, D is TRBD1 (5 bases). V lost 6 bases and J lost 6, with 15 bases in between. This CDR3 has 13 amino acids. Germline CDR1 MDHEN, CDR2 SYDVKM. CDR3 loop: CASRVKGAFEQYF. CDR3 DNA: TGTGCCAGCAGGGTTAAAGGGGCATTCGAGCAGTACTTC.

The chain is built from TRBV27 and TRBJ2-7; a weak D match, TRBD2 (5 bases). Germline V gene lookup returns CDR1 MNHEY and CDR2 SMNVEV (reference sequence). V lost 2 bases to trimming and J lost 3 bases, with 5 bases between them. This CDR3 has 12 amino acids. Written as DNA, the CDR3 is TGTGCCAGCAGTTTAAGCGGCTACGAGCAGTACTTC. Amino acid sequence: CASSLSGYEQYF.

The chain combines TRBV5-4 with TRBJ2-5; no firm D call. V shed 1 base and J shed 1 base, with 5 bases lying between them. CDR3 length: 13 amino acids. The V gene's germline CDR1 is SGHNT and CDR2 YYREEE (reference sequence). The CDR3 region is CASSLPIQETQYF. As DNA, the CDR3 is TGTGCCAGCAGCTTGCCTATCCAAGAGACCCAGTACTTC.